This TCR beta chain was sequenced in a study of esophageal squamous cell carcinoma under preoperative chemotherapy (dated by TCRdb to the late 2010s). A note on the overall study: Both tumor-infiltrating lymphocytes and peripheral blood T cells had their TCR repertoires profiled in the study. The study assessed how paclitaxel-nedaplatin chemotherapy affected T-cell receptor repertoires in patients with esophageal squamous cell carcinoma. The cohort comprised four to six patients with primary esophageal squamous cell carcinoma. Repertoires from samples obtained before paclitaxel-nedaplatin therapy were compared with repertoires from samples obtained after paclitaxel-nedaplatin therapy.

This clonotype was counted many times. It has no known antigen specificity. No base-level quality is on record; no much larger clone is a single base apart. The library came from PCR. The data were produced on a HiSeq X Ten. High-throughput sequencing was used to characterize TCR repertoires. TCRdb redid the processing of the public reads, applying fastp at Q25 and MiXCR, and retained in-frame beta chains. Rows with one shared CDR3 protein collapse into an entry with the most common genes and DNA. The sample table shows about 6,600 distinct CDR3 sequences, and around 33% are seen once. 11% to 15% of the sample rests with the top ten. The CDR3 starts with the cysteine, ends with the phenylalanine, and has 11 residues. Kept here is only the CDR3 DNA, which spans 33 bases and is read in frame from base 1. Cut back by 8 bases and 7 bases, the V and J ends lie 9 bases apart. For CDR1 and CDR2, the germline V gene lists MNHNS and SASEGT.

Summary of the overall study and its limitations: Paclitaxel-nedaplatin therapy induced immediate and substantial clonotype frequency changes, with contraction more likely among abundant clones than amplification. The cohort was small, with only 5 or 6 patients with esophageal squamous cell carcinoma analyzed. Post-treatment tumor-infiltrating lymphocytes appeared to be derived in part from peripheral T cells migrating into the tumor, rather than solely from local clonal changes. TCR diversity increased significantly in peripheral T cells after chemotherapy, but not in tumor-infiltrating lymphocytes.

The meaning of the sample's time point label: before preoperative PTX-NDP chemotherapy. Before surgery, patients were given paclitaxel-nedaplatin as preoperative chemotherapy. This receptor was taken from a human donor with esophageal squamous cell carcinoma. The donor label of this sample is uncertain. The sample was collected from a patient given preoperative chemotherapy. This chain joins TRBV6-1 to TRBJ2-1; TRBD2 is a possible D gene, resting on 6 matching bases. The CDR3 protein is CASQGRNEQFF. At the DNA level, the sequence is TGTGCCAGCCAAGGGAGGAATGAGCAGTTCTTC.